This T cell receptor delta chain was sequenced for a study of Vδ1+ human thymocytes. In regard to this clone: Antigen specificity is unknown.

V trimming: 2 bases; J trimming: 0 bases; junction bases outside the gene matches: 3. This CDR3 has 15 amino acids. Germline V lookup: CDR1 TSWWSYY, CDR2 QGS. The sorted cells were CD3+ Vdelta1+ Vdelta2- thymocytes from alphabeta-depleted thymus. Sequences come from RNA converted to cDNA by reverse transcription. CDR3 amplicons came from multiplex PCR with pooled V-gene forward and constant-region reverse primers. TCRdb re-analyzed the multiplex PCR reads via CATT. This sample has some 27,000 delta-chain clones; 6.5% to 8% occur once, and the top ten carry more than 0.9%. Study observations and caveats: In the thymus, TRG and TRD repertoires looked highly polyclonal with Gaussian CDR3 lengths.

This clonotype originated in a girl in the first two years of life who had congenital heart surgery. What was sequenced was Vdelta1+ gamma-delta thymocytes from the thymus. Described subset: FACS-sorted CD3+ TCRalphabeta- TCRVdelta1+ TCRVdelta2- thymocytes. The V gene is TRDV1, the J gene TRDJ1, with 7 bases that match TRDD3. CDR3 amino acids: CALGEEGDDTDKLIF. CDR3 nucleotide sequence: TGTGCTCTTGGGGAAGAGGGGGATGACACCGATAAACTCATCTTT.